This TCR beta chain was sequenced during a study of tumor and adjacent non-tumor tissue in lung cancer. RNA was extracted from bulk tissue without any cell sorting. This clonotype was seen repeatedly, ten times or more. In germline, CDR1 is SQVTM, CDR2 ANQGSEA. Germline trimming cut 7 bases from V and 8 bases from J; bases unmatched to any gene: 16. The CDR3 runs to 17 residues. TCRbeta libraries were built with three rounds of nested PCR, modified from ARM-PCR. TCRdb recomputed calls from the multiplex PCR reads with MiXCR, one row per CDR3 protein. Among under 100,000 distinct CDR3 sequences listed, nearly 70% were seen once.

The specimen was lung tumor tissue. The clonotype originates from a woman aged 70-85 years with non-small cell lung cancer. This chain uses TRBV29-1 with TRBJ2-1; 14 positions match TRBD2. The CDR3 DNA reads as TGCAGCGCGCCATCCGGGACTAGCGGGAGAACGGGCCATGAGCAGTTCTTC. This gives the protein CSAPSGTSGRTGHEQFF.